This section outlines one TCR beta chain sequence together with its context. This entry belongs to a study of blood T cells in healthy people across ages. A second PCR, run for about 7 to 11 cycles, used a sample-barcoded 5' primer plus a J-beta primer mix. MiXCR, applied by TCRdb to the 5' RACE reads, yields one record per CDR3 protein. The repertoire consists of about 1.1 million distinct CDR3 sequences, with about two fifths occurring once and the leading ten covering 10% to 15%. V was trimmed by 11 bases and J by 3 bases, leaving 13 bases between them. There are 13 residues in the CDR3. Germline loops: CDR1 LGHNA, CDR2 YNFKEQ.

This rearrangement joins TRBV4-2 to TRBJ2-2, with D uncertain. This sequence was found in a man younger than 30 in good health. Sequencing input: blood. CDR3 sequence reads: CAGSRVDTGELFF. The DNA of the CDR3 is TGTGCCGGCTCTAGGGTTGACACCGGGGAGCTGTTTTTT.